This T cell receptor (beta chain) was recorded in a study of blood T cells in healthy people across ages. CDR3 size: 15 residues. CDR1 is DFQATT and CDR2 is SNEGSKA in the germline V gene (reference sequence). Trimming pared 6 bases from V and 0 bases from J, leaving 15 bases between. PCR was performed a second time for 7 to 11 cycles using a sample-barcoded 5' primer and a J-beta primer mix. TCRdb reprocessed the 5' RACE reads with MiXCR, giving one entry per CDR3 protein. The repertoire includes fewer than 750,000 distinct CDR3 sequences, around 50% of them detected once, and 20% to 25% sits in the top ten.

The source material was blood. The V call is TRBV20-1, the J call TRBJ2-1; D not certain. This TCR came from a man older than 75 in good health. This CDR3 is CSAPETDSSYNEQFF. The CDR3 nucleotides are TGCAGTGCCCCCGAGACTGATAGCTCCTACAATGAGCAGTTCTTC.